The entry that follows covers one T cell receptor beta chain sequence. Its antigen remains unidentified. Compared with germline, one end of the junction differs, possibly owing to a read error. The sample originates from a study of T cell repertoires in cytomegalovirus infection. A single record per CDR3 protein comes from TCRdb applying MiXCR to the reads. The sample has just under 500,000 distinct CDR3 sequences, roughly a third seen once. This receptor was taken from a human donor in good health (CMV status not recorded). Some clones in this sample may be carry-over from other donors' samples. The material sequenced was cultured PBMCs, taken from culture after CMV antigen stimulation.

CDR3: CASSLAGAGANVPTF. As DNA, the CDR3 is TGTGCCAGCAGCTTAGCGGGGGCTGGGGCCAACGTCCCGACTTTC. The V and J genes are TRBV7-2 and TRBJ2-6; possible D gene TRBD1, 6 bases. The CDR3 consists of 15 residues. The V gene's germline CDR1 is SGHTA and CDR2 FQGNSA.